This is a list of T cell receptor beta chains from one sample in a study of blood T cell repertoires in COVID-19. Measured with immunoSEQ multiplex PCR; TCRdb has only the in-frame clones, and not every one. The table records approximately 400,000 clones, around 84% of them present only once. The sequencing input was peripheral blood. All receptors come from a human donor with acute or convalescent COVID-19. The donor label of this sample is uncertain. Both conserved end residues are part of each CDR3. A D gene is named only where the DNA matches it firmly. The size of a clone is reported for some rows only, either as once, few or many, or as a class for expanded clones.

TGTGCCAGCAGTGAACAATTGCAGGGCCATGGCTACACCTTC CASSEQLQGHGYTF NA TRBV6-1 NA TRBJ1-2
TGTGCCAGCAGTCTTGGACTAGCTAGCACAGATACGCAGTATTTT CASSLGLASTDTQYF TRBD2 TRBV28 few TRBJ2-3
TGTGCCAGCAGCCAAGTAACTAGCGGGGGAGGTGAGCAGTTCTTC CASSQVTSGGGEQFF TRBD2 TRBV3-1/TRBV3-2 NA TRBJ2-1
TGTGCCTGGAGTGCAGAGACGCGGAGCTCCTACAATGAGCAGTTCTTC CAWSAETRSSYNEQFF NA TRBV30 NA TRBJ2-1
TGTGTCAGAAGCCCGCCGACCGTAGCGGGAGGGCGTCGGGAGCAGTACTTC CVRSPPTVAGGRREQYF NA TRBV7-5 NA TRBJ2-7
TGTGCCAGCAGGGTACAGGGTATCGGCTACACCTTC CASRVQGIGYTF NA TRBV28 few TRBJ1-2
TGTGCCAGCAGTTACCCACTGGGACAGGGGAACACTGAAGCTTTCTTT CASSYPLGQGNTEAFF TRBD1 TRBV6-2/TRBV6-3 once TRBJ1-1
TGTGCCAGTAGTATCGGCCAGGGGGCGTCTCAGCCCCAGCATTTT CASSIGQGASQPQHF TRBD1 TRBV19 NA TRBJ1-5
TGTGCCAGCAGCTTATACTTCAGGGGGACTAATGAAAAACTGTTTTTT CASSLYFRGTNEKLFF TRBD1 TRBV11-2 once TRBJ1-4
TGTGCCAGCAGAGTCGGGACAGGGGTAAAGACCCAGTACTTC CASRVGTGVKTQYF TRBD1 TRBV6-5 once TRBJ2-5
TGTGCCAGCAGCGGACAGGGGATTTTGGGGGAAGCTTTCTTT CASSGQGILGEAFF TRBD1 TRBV7-6 NA TRBJ1-1
TGTGCCAGAAGTCCTACAGGGGTCTATGGCTACACCTTC CARSPTGVYGYTF TRBD1 TRBV2 NA TRBJ1-2
TGTGCCGCAACCCAACCCGGACGGGGAGTAGGTAGCAATCAGCCCCAGCATTTT CAATQPGRGVGSNQPQHF NA TRBV28 NA TRBJ1-5
TGTGCCAGCAGCTATCCGACCGTGAACAGGGGGGAAACCTCCTACGAGCAGTACTTC CASSYPTVNRGETSYEQYF TRBD1 TRBV7-9 many TRBJ2-7
TGTGCCAGCAGTCACGAAAGGACAGGCTATGGCTACACCTTC CASSHERTGYGYTF TRBD1 TRBV28 NA TRBJ1-2
TGTGCCAGCAGCTTGGGAGGTGGCAGGGGGCGTGGGTCCTATAATTCACCCCTCCACTTT CASSLGGGRGRGSYNSPLHF TRBD1 TRBV5-4 once TRBJ1-6
TGTGCCAGCAGCTTACGACCGGGACAGGGCTACGAGCAGTACTTC CASSLRPGQGYEQYF TRBD1 TRBV27 NA TRBJ2-7
TGTGCCAGCAGCTCGCGGCAGGCGGGATCCCACACCGGGGAGCTGTTTTTT CASSSRQAGSHTGELFF NA TRBV5-5 many TRBJ2-2
TGTGCCAGCAGTCAAACAAGCCCGGGGATACCCCTCCACTTT CASSQTSPGIPLHF NA TRBV27 NA TRBJ1-6
TGCGCCAGCACCTACCTCGGGACAGGTCCCTCTTCGAATGAGCAGTTCTTC CASTYLGTGPSSNEQFF TRBD1 TRBV5-1 NA TRBJ2-1
TGTGCCAGCAGCCCTGGACTGGTTTGGTACGAGCAGTACTTC CASSPGLVWYEQYF NA TRBV7-2 NA TRBJ2-7
TGTGCCAGCAGCCAAGTGGGGCAGCTCACCGGGGAGCTGTTTTTT CASSQVGQLTGELFF NA TRBV3-1/TRBV3-2 NA TRBJ2-2
TGTGCCAGCAGCTTAGTGCGGTCGAGCTCCTACAATGAGCAGTTCTTC CASSLVRSSSYNEQFF NA TRBV7-9 NA TRBJ2-1
TGTGCCAGCAGTACAGCGGTTCAGACCCAGTACTTC CASSTAVQTQYF NA TRBV28 NA TRBJ2-5
TGTGCCTGGAACCCGGGACTAGCTCACACCGGGGAGCTGTTTTTT CAWNPGLAHTGELFF TRBD2 TRBV30 NA TRBJ2-2
TGTGCCAGCAGTTGGGGCGGCACGGGTTTTCGGGAAAAACTGTTTTTT CASSWGGTGFREKLFF NA TRBV28 NA TRBJ1-4
TGTGCCAGCAGCCAAGGATCTAGCGCACCCAATGAGCAGTTCTTC CASSQGSSAPNEQFF NA TRBV3-1/TRBV3-2 once TRBJ2-1
TGTGCCACCAGGGACTCACTGAACACTGAAGCTTTCTTT CATRDSLNTEAFF NA TRBV24-1 NA TRBJ1-1
TGTGCCAGCAGGGATCGGGACAGGGGTGCCTACGAGCAGTACTTC CASRDRDRGAYEQYF TRBD1 TRBV6-1 NA TRBJ2-7
TGTGCCATGGACAGGTCCTACAATGAGCAGTTCTTC CAMDRSYNEQFF TRBD1 TRBV2 NA TRBJ2-1
TGCGCCAGCAGCAGTAGCGGAGGCACAGATACGCAGTATTTT CASSSSGGTDTQYF NA TRBV5-1 NA TRBJ2-3
TGTGCCAGCAGTGAGAGGGTGACAGGGCCGGGCTATGGCTACACCTTC CASSERVTGPGYGYTF TRBD1 TRBV6-1 NA TRBJ1-2
TGTGCCAGCAGTTTACAGGGGGCGCTTGGGGGCTACACCTTC CASSLQGALGGYTF TRBD1 TRBV2 NA TRBJ1-2
TGTGCCAGCAGCACCCAGGACAGGTCCAAAATCCTAGCCACTGAAGCTTTCTTT CASSTQDRSKILATEAFF TRBD1 TRBV11-2 once TRBJ1-1
TGTGCCAGCAGTCCCGGGACTAGCGAGTTCTTC CASSPGTSEFF TRBD2 TRBV12-3/TRBV12-4 NA TRBJ2-1
TGTGCCAGCAGTTTGCTAACCGGGGAGCTGTTTTTT CASSLLTGELFF NA TRBV28 NA TRBJ2-2
TGTGCCAGCAGCCAAGAACAGGGGGTCCTTGGCTACACCTTC CASSQEQGVLGYTF TRBD1 TRBV3-1/TRBV3-2 NA TRBJ1-2
TGCGCCAGCAGCCTAGACAGGGGAGTAGTTGGCTACACCTTC CASSLDRGVVGYTF TRBD1 TRBV5-1 NA TRBJ1-2
TGTGCCAGCAGTTTAAGTCCCAAGCCCGGGGGGGGAGCTTTCTTT CASSLSPKPGGGAFF NA TRBV28 NA TRBJ1-1
TGCGCCAGCAGTGAAGGCGGCGGCAGCTCCTACGAGCAGTACTTC CASSEGGGSSYEQYF NA TRBV10-1 few TRBJ2-7
TGTGCCAGCAGTGACTGGACTAGCGGGTTGAGATCTGAGACCCAGTACTTC CASSDWTSGLRSETQYF TRBD2 TRBV6-1 NA TRBJ2-5
TGTGCCAGCAGCTTAGTCCGGGACATGAACACTGAAGCTTTCTTT CASSLVRDMNTEAFF NA TRBV7-9 many TRBJ1-1
TGTGCCAGCAGTCGATTGGACAGGGGGCAGTATAGGCGTATTGGCTACACCTTC CASSRLDRGQYRRIGYTF TRBD1 TRBV3-1/TRBV3-2 NA TRBJ1-2
TGTGCCATCAGTGAGTCATCCAGAAACACTGAAGCTTTCTTT CAISESSRNTEAFF NA TRBV10-3 few TRBJ1-1
TGTGCCAGCTCACCACGATCCGGGACATCCTCTGGAAACACCATATATTTT CASSPRSGTSSGNTIYF NA TRBV18 NA TRBJ1-3
TGCAGCGTGGATGGACTAGCGGGAGGGCCCCCCTACGAGCAGTACTTC CSVDGLAGGPPYEQYF TRBD2 TRBV29-1 NA TRBJ2-7
TGTGCCAGCAGCTTAGACCCCGCGGGTGGCTACACCTTC CASSLDPAGGYTF NA TRBV7-9 NA TRBJ1-2
TGTGCCAGCACCCCGGCAGGGCGGGGAAAACTGTTTTTT CASTPAGRGKLFF NA TRBV28 once TRBJ1-4
TGTGCCTGGAGTCGCCAGGGGGCGGAACAGCCCCAGCATTTT CAWSRQGAEQPQHF TRBD1 TRBV30 NA TRBJ1-5
TGTGCCAGCAGTCGACTAGTTTCGAGCCCGGGTGAGCAGTTCTTC CASSRLVSSPGEQFF NA TRBV2 once TRBJ2-1
TGTGCCAGCAGTGAAGCTGGGGGGGCTTCTGCCAAAAACATTCAGTACTTC CASSEAGGASAKNIQYF NA TRBV6-1 NA TRBJ2-4